The 13 T cell receptor beta chains presented below share a single source sample, sequenced in a study of STAT5B mutations in CD4+ large granular lymphocyte leukemia. Here immunoSEQ multiplex PCR was the method, and the copy in TCRdb shows in-frame clones only, minus some. The sample lists around 32,000 clones; around four fifths were seen once. Sequenced: CD4+ T cells from blood buffy coats. The receptors were sampled from a human donor in good health.

CDR3 coding DNA: TGCGCCAGCAGCCAAGTGCGCCAGGGACAGGGAAATGAAAAACTGTTTTTT. Its translation: CASSQVRQGQGNEKLFF. The rearrangement joins TRBV4-1 to TRBJ1-4, with TRBD1 identical over 9 bases. The germline V gene has CDR1 MGHRA and CDR2 YSYEKL. V lost 1 base and J lost 5; bases outside the gene matches: 8. CDR3 length: 17 residues.

A few counts support this clone. V is TRBV7-9 and J is TRBJ1-3; D is ambiguous. This CDR3 has 12 amino acids. Germline assignment: CDR1 SEHNR and CDR2 FQNEAQ (reference sequence). Trimming stripped 5 bases from V and 4 bases from J, with 6 bases between. The CDR3 protein is CASSVTGNTIYF. The CDR3 DNA reads TGTGCCAGCAGCGTAACCGGAAACACCATATATTTT.

The count of this clone is one. The chain joins TRBV7-9 to TRBJ2-5; D possibly uses TRBD1 or TRBD2 (5 bases each). Trimming pared 2 bases from V and 10 bases from J, leaving 17 bases between. Germline CDR1 is SEHNR and CDR2 is FQNEAQ (reference sequence). The CDR3 has 14 residues. This chain's CDR3 is CASSLSGDGPNQYF. The CDR3 DNA sequence: TGTGCCAGCAGCTTATCTGGGGACGGGCCGAACCAGTACTTC.

V and J are TRBV7-6 and TRBJ2-5; D perhaps matches TRBD2 (5 bases). CDR1 is SGHVS and CDR2 is FNYEAQ in the germline V gene. This CDR3 contains 12 residues. The V gene lost 3 bases and the J gene lost 5 bases, with 7 bases spanning the gap. CDR3 sequence reads: CASSLLAETQYF. The CDR3 nucleotides read TGTGCCAGCAGCTTGCTAGCTGAGACCCAGTACTTC.

This clone showed up just a few times. The chain links TRBV19 to TRBJ1-1; D is ambiguous. Germline assignment: CDR1 LNHDA and CDR2 SQIVND (reference sequence). The CDR3 is 12 amino acids. V lost 5 bases and J 1 base, leaving 5 bases between the germline ends. Here the CDR3 DNA reads TGTGCCAGTAGTCATCAGAACACTGAAGCTTTCTTT. Protein: CASSHQNTEAFF.

DNA for the CDR3: TGTGCCAGCACCAAAACCCCGGGCACTGAAGCTTTCTTT. Residues: CASTKTPGTEAFF. The chain recombines TRBV6-5 with TRBJ1-1; no firm D call. The CDR3 runs to 13 residues. The germline gives CDR1 MNHEY, CDR2 SVGAGI. The ends were cut back, 7 bases at V and 4 bases at J, with 13 bases in the middle.

This rearrangement joins TRBV5-1 to TRBJ1-4; 9 nucleotides agree with TRBD1. V dropped 0 bases and J dropped 6; count of bases not matched to a gene: 3. CDR1 and CDR2 (germline): SGHRS, YFSETQ. CDR3 length: 15 amino acids. The CDR3 bases are TGCGCCAGCAGCTTGGTAACAGGGGGCTATGAAAAACTGTTTTTT. It encodes CASSLVTGGYEKLFF.

The chain is built from TRBV4-3 and TRBJ2-5, with D possibly matching TRBD1 (6 bases). V dropped 3 bases and J dropped 6 bases, with 14 bases sitting between them. The CDR3 has 14 residues. Germline CDR1 and CDR2: LGHNA and YSLEER. The CDR3 DNA follows: TGCGCCAGCAGCCAGGACAGCCCAGGGAAGACCCAGTACTTC. Its translation is CASSQDSPGKTQYF.

The chain recombines TRBV7-2 with TRBJ2-3; TRBD2 matches at 9 bases. The germline CDR1 and CDR2 sequences are SGHTA and FQGNSA. This CDR3 has 15 amino acids. The junction had 7 bases not matched to a gene; V was cut back by 6 bases and J by 3 bases. The CDR3 DNA sequence: TGTGCCAGCAGGAGGGCGGGGGGGCATACAGATACGCAGTATTTT. Its translation: CASRRAGGHTDTQYF.

J is TRBJ1-2 and V is TRBV9; D unclear. The CDR3 is 14 amino acids. Germline V gene sequence: CDR1 SGDLS, CDR2 YYNGEE. Trimming pared 5 bases from V and 3 bases from J, leaving 14 bases between. The CDR3 region is CASSEREVDYGYTF. For the CDR3, the DNA is TGTGCCAGCAGTGAGAGGGAGGTGGACTATGGCTACACCTTC.

J is TRBJ1-1 and V is TRBV6-5, with TRBD1 matching 8 bases. The CDR3 totals 15 residues. Germline assignment: CDR1 MNHEY and CDR2 SVGAGI. V was clipped by 4 bases and J by 8 bases; unmatched bases: 12. In DNA form, the CDR3 reads TGTGCCAGCAGTTCCGGACAGGGCCTCTTTGCGGAAGCTTTCTTT. Translating it yields CASSSGQGLFAEAFF.

The chain recombines TRBV6-1 with TRBJ2-1, with D uncertain. Germline CDR1 and CDR2: MNHNS and SASEGT. The CDR3 has 15 residues. V was cut by 7 bases and J by 0 bases, with 13 bases left in between. Here the CDR3 reads CASIPVPSSYNEQFF. CDR3 in DNA: TGTGCCAGCATCCCCGTCCCGAGCTCCTACAATGAGCAGTTCTTC.

The V gene is TRBV6-1, the J gene TRBJ1-3; D is unresolved. V lost 3 bases and J 2 bases, leaving 20 bases between the germline ends. In germline, CDR1 is MNHNS, CDR2 SASEGT. This CDR3 contains 18 residues. CDR3 bases: TGTGCCAGCAGTGATCATGGAAGAGTCTCTACTCCTGGAAACACCATATATTTT. This encodes CASSDHGRVSTPGNTIYF.